These 17 T cell receptor beta chains were all obtained from the same sample, sequenced in a study of neoadjuvant anti-PD-1 for oral cavity cancer. Method: immunoSEQ multiplex PCR; TCRdb's copy keeps in-frame clones and lacks some. The sample includes tens of thousands of clones, more than 35% seen only once; the top ten take about a sixth. Time point specified: after neoadjuvant nivolumab, at surgical resection. Material: tumor tissue, obtained after nivolumab (anti-PD-1) treatment. All receptors come from a person aged 35 to 85 with oral cavity squamous cell carcinoma.

The gene calls are TRBV7-8 and TRBJ1-5; D ambiguous. V lost 6 bases to trimming and J lost 3 bases, with 12 bases between them. This CDR3 has 14 residues. From germline, CDR1 is SGHVS and CDR2 FQNEAQ. The CDR3 spells CASRNYANNQPQHF. DNA of the CDR3: TGTGCCAGCAGAAATTACGCCAACAATCAGCCCCAGCATTTT.

The chain couples TRBV2 to TRBJ2-1; 7 bases are shared with TRBD2. CDR3 length: 11 amino acids. Per germline, CDR1 SNHLY and CDR2 FYNNEI. The DNA of the CDR3 is TGTGGGGGGGGAACTTACAATGAGCAGTTCTTC. Translation: CGGGTYNEQFF. Combining the CDR3 with reference TRBV2 and TRBJ2-1 gives the whole variable domain EPEVTQTPSHQVTQMGQEVILRCVPISNHLYFYWYRQILGQKVEFLVSFYNNEISEKSEIFDDQFSVERPDGSNFTLKIRSTKLEDSAMYFCGGGTYNEQFFGPGTRLTVL.

The V gene is TRBV4-1, the J gene TRBJ1-2; D unresolved. The length of the CDR3 is 15 residues. Germline CDR1 and CDR2: MGHRA and YSYEKL. V lost 0 bases and J 3 bases, leaving 11 bases between the germline ends. The CDR3 protein is CASSQEIGSDYGYTF. CDR3 coding DNA: TGCGCCAGCAGCCAAGAAATTGGGTCAGACTATGGCTACACCTTC.

This clone has ten or more counts. The chain joins TRBV4-2 to TRBJ1-2; 9 bases map to TRBD1. CDR1 LGHNA and CDR2 YNFKEQ come from the germline V gene. The V gene end was trimmed by 4 bases and the J gene end by 8 bases; junction bases not matched to a gene: 11. CDR3 size: 15 residues. The CDR3 loop reads CASSRSGTGIEGYTF. CDR3 DNA sequence: TGTGCCAGCAGCCGTAGCGGGACAGGGATAGAAGGCTACACCTTC.

This clone was observed a few times. The V and J genes are TRBV5-4 and TRBJ2-5, with D maybe TRBD2 (7 bases). CDR3 length equals 16 residues. With 0 bases removed from V and 1 base from J, the gap between germline ends came to 13 bases. Looked up from germline, CDR1 is SGHNT and CDR2 is YYREEE (reference sequence). The CDR3 sequence: CASSLARGGPQETQYF. The CDR3 region has the DNA TGTGCCAGCAGCTTGGCGAGGGGGGGCCCCCAAGAGACCCAGTACTTC.

The chain has TRBV30 and TRBJ1-5; D uncertain. The CDR3 contains 13 residues. The germline V and J ends were trimmed by 0 bases and 0 bases, with 3 bases remaining between them. The V gene's germline CDR1 is GTSNPN and CDR2 SVGIG (reference sequence). The CDR3 nucleotides are TGTGCCTGGAGTGTCTTTAGCAATCAGCCCCAGCATTTT. Its translation: CAWSVFSNQPQHF.

The chain joins TRBV10-3 to TRBJ2-1; D may be TRBD1 (5 bases). V was clipped by 4 bases and J by 7 bases, with 5 bases between them. The CDR3 runs to 11 residues. The germline gives CDR1 ENHRY, CDR2 SYGVKD. The CDR3 protein is CAISGQNEQFF. CDR3 nucleotide sequence: TGTGCCATCAGTGGACAGAATGAGCAGTTCTTC.

The chain is built from TRBV5-4 and TRBJ1-2, with a tentative D call TRBD1 (6 bases). The CDR3 contains 14 residues. Germline assignment: CDR1 SGHNT and CDR2 YYREEE (reference sequence). V lost 0 bases to trimming and J lost 6 bases, with 12 bases between them. The CDR3 is CASSLDRAFNGYTF. The CDR3 nucleotides read TGTGCCAGCAGCTTGGACAGGGCTTTTAATGGCTACACCTTC.

This sequence joins TRBV28 and TRBJ1-1, with TRBD1 matching over 10 bases. The CDR3 spans 15 residues. The J segment lost 10 bases and the V segment lost 0 bases, leaving 8 bases of the junction unmatched. CDR1 and CDR2 from the germline V gene are MDHEN and SYDVKM. CDR3 coding DNA: TGTGCCAGCAGTTTATGGAAGGGACAGGGGAGTATAGCTTTCTTT. This sequence encodes CASSLWKGQGSIAFF. The entire variable domain, with the rest obtained from reference TRBV28 and TRBJ1-1, is as follows: DVKVTQSSRYLVKRTGEKVFLECVQDMDHENMFWYRQDPGLGLRLIYFSYDVKMKEKGDIPEGYSVSREKKERFSLILESASTNQTSMYLCASSLWKGQGSIAFFGQGTRLTVV.

This clone turned up a few times. The chain employs TRBV6-5 and TRBJ2-5; D uncertain. V shed 6 bases and J shed 4 bases, with 15 bases lying between them. Germline V gives CDR1 MNHEY, CDR2 SVGAGI. The CDR3 covers 14 residues. CDR3 residues: CASRPPGASETQYF. CDR3 bases: TGTGCCAGCAGGCCCCCAGGAGCATCAGAGACCCAGTACTTC.

J is TRBJ2-7 and V is TRBV5-1, with D possibly called TRBD1 or TRBD2 (6 bases each). Trimming left V 0 bases short and J 2 bases short, with 12 bases between. CDR1 and CDR2 (germline): SGHRS, YFSETQ. This CDR3 spans 15 amino acids. The CDR3 region has the DNA TGCGCCAGCAGCTTGGAAAGGGGGGCCCCCTACGAGCAGTACTTC. Encoded protein: CASSLERGAPYEQYF.

The chain employs TRBV9 and TRBJ2-5, with D perhaps TRBD2 (5 bases). This CDR3 is built from 14 residues. Trimming left V 0 bases short and J 5 bases short, with 11 bases between. The germline CDR1 and CDR2 sequences are SGDLS and YYNGEE. The CDR3 loop is CASSVAGWEETQYF. DNA of the CDR3: TGTGCCAGCAGCGTAGCGGGATGGGAGGAGACCCAGTACTTC.

The V gene is TRBV7-9, the J gene TRBJ1-5; TRBD1 matches at 9 bases. Losses at the gene ends were 5 bases for V and 11 bases for J; bases not matched to a gene: 4. The CDR3 is 12 amino acids. In germline, CDR1 is SEHNR, CDR2 FQNEAQ (reference sequence). The DNA for the CDR3 is TGTGCCAGCAGCCGGGGACAGGGTTCCCAGCATTTT. Translation: CASSRGQGSQHF.

The gene calls are TRBV6-5 and TRBJ2-2, with D perhaps TRBD1 or TRBD2 (5 bases each). CDR1 is MNHEY and CDR2 is SVGAGI in the germline V gene. The CDR3 consists of 16 residues. V lost 3 bases and J 0 bases, leaving 11 bases between the germline ends. This CDR3 is CASSYRGATNTGELFF. DNA of the CDR3: TGTGCCAGCAGTTATCGGGGCGCAACGAACACCGGGGAGCTGTTTTTT.

The genes are TRBV18 and TRBJ2-5; D gene unclear. In germline, CDR1 is KGHSH, CDR2 LQKENI. This CDR3 region has 13 residues. The V end lost 5 bases, the J end lost 5 bases, and 12 bases lay between the germline ends. CDR3 coding DNA: TGTGCCAGCTCATCTTCACACGCGGAGACCCAGTACTTC. It yields the protein CASSSSHAETQYF.

This clone is classed as medium-sized. This chain uses TRBV7-3 with TRBJ2-3; D possibly corresponds to TRBD2 (6 bases). Trimming removed 5 bases from V and 5 bases from J, with 14 bases in between. Germline CDR1 is SGHTA and CDR2 is FQGTGA. CDR3 length: 14 amino acids. CDR3 sequence (DNA): TGTGCCAGCAGCCAGGGACTGTGGGGAGATACGCAGTATTTT. Its protein is CASSQGLWGDTQYF.

The chain recombines TRBV30 with TRBJ1-4, with D possibly TRBD1 on 6 matching bases. Trimming took off 3 bases at V and 2 bases at J, with 19 bases between the two ends. The CDR3 runs 17 residues. The germline CDR1 and CDR2 sequences are GTSNPN and SVGIG (reference sequence). The CDR3 protein is CAWSVLGRGQTNEKLFF. DNA of the CDR3: TGTGCCTGGAGCGTACTGGGTCGAGGACAGACTAATGAAAAACTGTTTTTT. Full variable domain (missing parts from reference TRBV30 and TRBJ1-4): SQTIHQWPATLVQPVGSPLSLECTVEGTSNPNLYWYRQAAGRGLQLLFYSVGIGQISSEVPQNLSASRPQDRQFILSSKKLLLSDSGFYLCAWSVLGRGQTNEKLFFGSGTQLSVL.